A selection of T cell receptor beta chains follows, all from one sample in a study of OX40 agonist ivuxolimab in advanced cancers. The data were produced by immunoSEQ multiplex PCR, yet TCRdb's version contains in-frame clones alone and is incomplete. In the table there are approximately 60,000 clones, 65% to 80% of which are singletons. The specimen comprised CD4+ or CD8+ T cells sorted from blood, sampled in a trial of the OX40 agonist ivuxolimab. The receptors derive from an adult with an advanced solid tumor such as melanoma, head and neck, liver or kidney cancer. CDR3s include the opening cysteine and the closing phenylalanine or tryptophan. The D gene is left open where the match is weak. Only part of the rows carry a size: once, few, many, or a class if the clone is expanded.

len: 16; d_gene: -; abundance: -; v_gene: TRBV10-3; j_gene: TRBJ1-2; CDR3nt: TGTGCCATCAGTGTGGGCCAGGAGGCCCTCAGGCGTGGCTACACCTTC; CDR3aa: CAISVGQEALRRGYTF
len: 16; d_gene: TRBD2; abundance: -; v_gene: TRBV7-2; j_gene: TRBJ2-3; CDR3nt: TGTGCCAGCAGACCCAGAGTGGCGGGAGTCACAGATACGCAGTATTTT; CDR3aa: CASRPRVAGVTDTQYF
len: 14; d_gene: -; abundance: once; v_gene: TRBV9; j_gene: TRBJ1-2; CDR3nt: TGTGCCAGCAGCCAAACCGGGACCGGGGGTGGCTACACCTTC; CDR3aa: CASSQTGTGGGYTF
len: 16; d_gene: TRBD1; abundance: -; v_gene: TRBV5-6; j_gene: TRBJ1-1; CDR3nt: TGTGCCAGCAGCTTCTGGGGGACAGGGAAGAACACTGAAGCTTTCTTT; CDR3aa: CASSFWGTGKNTEAFF
len: 15; d_gene: TRBD1; abundance: -; v_gene: TRBV4-2; j_gene: TRBJ2-2; CDR3nt: TGTGCCAGCAGCCGACAGGGGTTGAAGACCGGGGAGCTGTTTTTT; CDR3aa: CASSRQGLKTGELFF
len: 17; d_gene: TRBD2; abundance: -; v_gene: TRBV9; j_gene: TRBJ2-5; CDR3nt: TGTGCCAGCAGCGTAGGTGGTCTAGCGGGGGGTAAAGAGACCCAGTACTTC; CDR3aa: CASSVGGLAGGKETQYF
len: 15; d_gene: TRBD2; abundance: -; v_gene: TRBV4-1; j_gene: TRBJ2-7; CDR3nt: TGCGCCAGCAGCCAGGGAGCGGGAGTGGGATACGAGCAGTACTTC; CDR3aa: CASSQGAGVGYEQYF
len: 13; d_gene: TRBD1; abundance: -; v_gene: TRBV10-3; j_gene: TRBJ1-2; CDR3nt: TGTGCCATCAGTGACCCAGGGGGCAATGGCTACACCTTC; CDR3aa: CAISDPGGNGYTF
len: 16; d_gene: -; abundance: -; v_gene: TRBV7-2; j_gene: TRBJ2-5; CDR3nt: TGTGCCAGCAGCTTAGGGGTAGGAGAGGGGGAAGAGACCCAGTACTTC; CDR3aa: CASSLGVGEGEETQYF
len: 13; d_gene: TRBD1; abundance: -; v_gene: TRBV7-2; j_gene: TRBJ1-1; CDR3nt: TGTGCCAGCAGCTGGACAGGGAGCACTGAAGCTTTCTTT; CDR3aa: CASSWTGSTEAFF
len: 14; d_gene: TRBD1; abundance: -; v_gene: TRBV19; j_gene: TRBJ2-2; CDR3nt: TGTGCCACCTCGGACAGGTCGAACACCGGGGAGCTGTTTTTT; CDR3aa: CATSDRSNTGELFF
len: 14; d_gene: -; abundance: -; v_gene: TRBV5-1; j_gene: TRBJ2-1; CDR3nt: TGCGCCAGCAGCTTGGGGTGGGAGAATGGTGAGCAGTTCTTC; CDR3aa: CASSLGWENGEQFF
len: 16; d_gene: -; abundance: once; v_gene: TRBV19; j_gene: TRBJ1-2; CDR3nt: TGTGCCAGTAGCCCCCAGACCTCCGGGAAGAGCGGTGGCTACACCTTC; CDR3aa: CASSPQTSGKSGGYTF
len: 12; d_gene: -; abundance: few; v_gene: TRBV18; j_gene: TRBJ1-2; CDR3nt: TGTGCCAGCTCACCACCGAACTATGGCTACACCTTC; CDR3aa: CASSPPNYGYTF
len: 15; d_gene: -; abundance: -; v_gene: TRBV7-9; j_gene: TRBJ1-5; CDR3nt: TGTGCCAGCAGCTTAGACGGCCTTTCCAATCAGCCCCAGCATTTT; CDR3aa: CASSLDGLSNQPQHF
len: 14; d_gene: -; abundance: -; v_gene: TRBV6-1; j_gene: TRBJ2-1; CDR3nt: TGTGCCAGCAGGGTCGGTGGCAGCTACAATGAGCAGTTCTTC; CDR3aa: CASRVGGSYNEQFF
len: 15; d_gene: -; abundance: -; v_gene: TRBV7-2; j_gene: TRBJ1-3; CDR3nt: TGTGCCAGCAGCCCTAGAGGGAGCTCTGGAAACACCATATATTTT; CDR3aa: CASSPRGSSGNTIYF
len: 14; d_gene: TRBD1; abundance: -; v_gene: TRBV5-4; j_gene: TRBJ1-2; CDR3nt: TGTGCCAGCAGCTCCGGGACAGGCGTCTATGGCTACACCTTC; CDR3aa: CASSSGTGVYGYTF
len: 18; d_gene: TRBD1; abundance: -; v_gene: TRBV5-1; j_gene: TRBJ2-6; CDR3nt: TGCGCCAGCAGCTTGAGGACAGGCCCATTCTCTGGGGCCAACGTCCTGACTTTC; CDR3aa: CASSLRTGPFSGANVLTF
len: 14; d_gene: TRBD1; abundance: -; v_gene: TRBV6-5; j_gene: TRBJ2-3; CDR3nt: TGTGCCAGCAATAAACAGGGGTACACAGATACGCAGTATTTT; CDR3aa: CASNKQGYTDTQYF
len: 15; d_gene: TRBD1; abundance: -; v_gene: TRBV18; j_gene: TRBJ1-5; CDR3nt: TGTGCCAGCTCACCGTTACAGGGGAACAATCAGCCCCAGCATTTT; CDR3aa: CASSPLQGNNQPQHF
len: 11; d_gene: -; abundance: -; v_gene: TRBV29-1; j_gene: TRBJ2-7; CDR3nt: TGCAGCGCCGGGCCCCCGGGGGAGCAGTACTTC; CDR3aa: CSAGPPGEQYF
len: 14; d_gene: -; abundance: -; v_gene: TRBV28; j_gene: TRBJ1-2; CDR3nt: TGTGCCAGCTGCCCCGCTGGGGGCGACTATGGCTACACCTTC; CDR3aa: CASCPAGGDYGYTF
len: 13; d_gene: -; abundance: -; v_gene: TRBV27; j_gene: TRBJ1-5; CDR3nt: TGTGCCAGCAGTTCCCAGTACACTCGGCCCCAGCATTTT; CDR3aa: CASSSQYTRPQHF
len: 15; d_gene: -; abundance: -; v_gene: TRBV7-9; j_gene: TRBJ2-1; CDR3nt: TGTGCCAGCAGCCACAAAGGGGGGCCCTACAATGAGCAGTTCTTC; CDR3aa: CASSHKGGPYNEQFF
len: 13; d_gene: -; abundance: -; v_gene: TRBV6-5; j_gene: TRBJ2-2; CDR3nt: TGTGCCAGCAGTACCCCTGGGACCGGGGAGCTGTTTTTT; CDR3aa: CASSTPGTGELFF
len: 11; d_gene: -; abundance: -; v_gene: TRBV5-1; j_gene: TRBJ2-7; CDR3nt: TGTGCCAGCAGTTCGACCTACGAGCAGTACTTC; CDR3aa: CASSSTYEQYF
len: 13; d_gene: -; abundance: -; v_gene: TRBV5-1; j_gene: TRBJ2-2; CDR3nt: TGCGCCAGCAGCGCGTGGGGCACCGGGGAGCTGTTTTTT; CDR3aa: CASSAWGTGELFF
len: 14; d_gene: -; abundance: -; v_gene: TRBV7-2; j_gene: TRBJ1-2; CDR3nt: TGTGCCAGCAGCCCCATGGGGGTTAACTATGGCTACACCTTC; CDR3aa: CASSPMGVNYGYTF
len: 14; d_gene: -; abundance: -; v_gene: TRBV7-9; j_gene: TRBJ1-2; CDR3nt: TGTGCCAGCAGCGCCACCGACAGAACATATGGCTACACCTTC; CDR3aa: CASSATDRTYGYTF
len: 16; d_gene: -; abundance: -; v_gene: TRBV7-9; j_gene: TRBJ1-4; CDR3nt: TGTGCCAGCAGTTTCTCCTCCGGGTCCCTCGGGGAAAAACTGTTTTTT; CDR3aa: CASSFSSGSLGEKLFF
len: 14; d_gene: TRBD1; abundance: few; v_gene: TRBV7-2; j_gene: TRBJ2-1; CDR3nt: TGTGCCAGCAGCCTAGGGACAGGGGGCAATGAGCAGTTCTTC; CDR3aa: CASSLGTGGNEQFF
len: 15; d_gene: -; abundance: once; v_gene: TRBV6-5; j_gene: TRBJ2-2; CDR3nt: TGTGCCAGCAGTATTACGGGACCCAAGGCCGGGGAGCTGTTTTTT; CDR3aa: CASSITGPKAGELFF
len: 15; d_gene: TRBD1; abundance: -; v_gene: TRBV11-2; j_gene: TRBJ1-6; CDR3nt: TGTGCCAGCAGCCTGAGACAGGGGTATAATTCACCCCTCCACTTT; CDR3aa: CASSLRQGYNSPLHF
len: 13; d_gene: -; abundance: -; v_gene: TRBV7-3; j_gene: TRBJ1-2; CDR3nt: TGTGCCAGCAGCTCGGGACCGGAGGGTGGCTACACCTTC; CDR3aa: CASSSGPEGGYTF
len: 10; d_gene: -; abundance: -; v_gene: TRBV29-1; j_gene: TRBJ2-7; CDR3nt: TGCAGCGCCTTTTTCTACGAGCAGTACTTC; CDR3aa: CSAFFYEQYF
len: 16; d_gene: TRBD2; abundance: -; v_gene: TRBV7-2; j_gene: TRBJ2-3; CDR3nt: TGTGCCAGCAGCTCCCTTGCGGGGGGGATTACAGATACGCAGTATTTT; CDR3aa: CASSSLAGGITDTQYF
len: 16; d_gene: -; abundance: -; v_gene: TRBV28; j_gene: TRBJ2-7; CDR3nt: TGTGCCAGCAGTTCATCCGGGACTCTAAAAGGGTACGAGCAGTACTTC; CDR3aa: CASSSSGTLKGYEQYF
len: 15; d_gene: -; abundance: -; v_gene: TRBV7-6; j_gene: TRBJ2-5; CDR3nt: TGTGCCAGCAGCCCCACTGGGAACGGGAAAGAGACCCAGTACTTC; CDR3aa: CASSPTGNGKETQYF
len: 16; d_gene: -; abundance: -; v_gene: TRBV7-6; j_gene: TRBJ2-7; CDR3nt: TGTGCCAGCAGCCTAGGACTGTCGGGCGGGGTCTACGAGCAGTACTTC; CDR3aa: CASSLGLSGGVYEQYF
len: 15; d_gene: -; abundance: -; v_gene: TRBV5-4; j_gene: TRBJ2-1; CDR3nt: TGTGCCAGCAGCTCGGCCGGGGGCTCCTACAATGAGCAGTTCTTC; CDR3aa: CASSSAGGSYNEQFF
len: 12; d_gene: -; abundance: -; v_gene: TRBV2; j_gene: TRBJ1-5; CDR3nt: TGTGCCAGCAGTGCTGGCAATCAGCCCCAGCATTTT; CDR3aa: CASSAGNQPQHF
len: 13; d_gene: -; abundance: -; v_gene: TRBV10-1; j_gene: TRBJ1-1; CDR3nt: TGCGCCAGCAGTGAACAGGCCAACACTGAAGCTTTCTTT; CDR3aa: CASSEQANTEAFF
len: 15; d_gene: TRBD2; abundance: -; v_gene: TRBV5-1; j_gene: TRBJ2-7; CDR3nt: TGCGCCAGCAGCTTCGGGACTAGCGACACCTACGAGCAGTACTTC; CDR3aa: CASSFGTSDTYEQYF
len: 15; d_gene: -; abundance: few; v_gene: TRBV7-2; j_gene: TRBJ2-7; CDR3nt: TGTGCCAGCAGCTTAGGACAAGGCCCTTCCTACGAGCAGTACTTC; CDR3aa: CASSLGQGPSYEQYF
len: 13; d_gene: -; abundance: few; v_gene: TRBV6-5; j_gene: TRBJ1-4; CDR3nt: TGTGCCAGCGGCCGTCCGATTGATGAAAAACTGTTTTTT; CDR3aa: CASGRPIDEKLFF
len: 15; d_gene: TRBD1; abundance: few; v_gene: TRBV27; j_gene: TRBJ1-2; CDR3nt: TGTGCCAGCAGACCAAGTCGACAGGGTTCCTATGGCTACACCTTC; CDR3aa: CASRPSRQGSYGYTF
len: 13; d_gene: -; abundance: -; v_gene: TRBV5-1; j_gene: TRBJ1-5; CDR3nt: TGCGCCAGCAGCAAGGACAGCAATCAGCCCCAGCATTTT; CDR3aa: CASSKDSNQPQHF
len: 17; d_gene: -; abundance: -; v_gene: TRBV7-2; j_gene: TRBJ1-4; CDR3nt: TGTGCCAGCAGCCATTCGGAGCAGGGTCCCCATAGTGAAAAACTGTTTTTT; CDR3aa: CASSHSEQGPHSEKLFF
len: 16; d_gene: -; abundance: -; v_gene: TRBV6-1; j_gene: TRBJ2-7; CDR3nt: TGTGCCAGCAGTGAAGGGGGTGGGGCGGGATATGCCGAGCAGTACTTC; CDR3aa: CASSEGGGAGYAEQYF
len: 15; d_gene: TRBD1; abundance: few; v_gene: TRBV5-4; j_gene: TRBJ2-3; CDR3nt: TGTGCCAGCAGCTTGGACAGGGGGGTCACAGATACGCAGTATTTT; CDR3aa: CASSLDRGVTDTQYF
len: 16; d_gene: -; abundance: -; v_gene: TRBV18; j_gene: TRBJ1-6; CDR3nt: TGTGCCAGCTCAGCAGAACAGGGCCCATTGGGATCACCCCTCCACTTT; CDR3aa: CASSAEQGPLGSPLHF
len: 15; d_gene: TRBD1; abundance: -; v_gene: TRBV19; j_gene: TRBJ2-2; CDR3nt: TGTGCCAGTAGTATTATGGGACAGGGGTCTGGGGAGCTGTTTTTT; CDR3aa: CASSIMGQGSGELFF
len: 17; d_gene: -; abundance: once; v_gene: TRBV6-1; j_gene: TRBJ2-3; CDR3nt: TGTGCCAGCAGTGAGGTTTGGGGTGGGGTTGACACAGATACGCAGTATTTT; CDR3aa: CASSEVWGGVDTDTQYF
len: 13; d_gene: -; abundance: -; v_gene: TRBV6-5; j_gene: TRBJ1-5; CDR3nt: TGTGCCAGCAGCCCGACACTAGTTCAGCCCCAGCATTTT; CDR3aa: CASSPTLVQPQHF